This TCR beta chain emerged from a study of monozygotic twins with cystic fibrosis. The V gene's germline CDR1 is KGHSH and CDR2 LQKENI. The CDR3 extends over 14 amino acids. V shed 4 bases and J shed 0 bases, with 6 bases lying between them. In the case of this clone: Its target is unknown.

Only in-frame clones appear in the TCRdb table, and some are missing; sequencing was by immunoSEQ multiplex PCR. Of 36,000 or so clones in the sample, around 90% are singletons; the top ten hold about 0.2%. General observations from the study: Unrelated CF individuals shared fewer identical clonotypes than monozygotic CF twins. The repertoire was suggested to be naive-dominated, clonality median around 0.01. V usage most resembled the co-twin in 13 of 16 pairs. No link emerged between shared CDR3 counts and age, concordance or severity.

The chain links TRBV18 to TRBJ1-4; D remains ambiguous. The TCR sequence derives from a boy aged 2-9 years with cystic fibrosis. The sequencing sample was made of blood. The CDR3, as DNA: TGTGCCAGCTCACGGTCGGCAACTAATGAAAAACTGTTTTTT. This encodes CASSRSATNEKLFF.